This TCR beta chain was sequenced in a study of T cells in Graves' hyperthyroidism and ophthalmopathy. On the study more broadly: It was at initial diagnosis, before any treatment, that peripheral blood was collected.

RNA transcripts yielded amplified TCR beta CDR3 regions. RT-PCR in the first round (using the HTBI primer set) targeted the TCR CDR3. In TCRdb, the multiplex PCR reads were re-called with MiXCR into one record per CDR3 protein. The sample carries some 250,000 distinct CDR3 sequences, about 15% recorded once. Concerning this clonotype itself: Its specificity is not known.

The study's findings and limits: Ophthalmopathy was predicted by the model a median of 6.5 months ahead of onset. Among thyroid clonotypes expanded above 0.001, most also appeared in blood.

V was trimmed by 6 bases and J by 0 bases, leaving 6 bases between them. CDR3 length: 13 amino acids. Germline V gene lookup returns CDR1 MGHRA and CDR2 YSYEKL. The sample comprised blood. The gene calls are TRBV4-1 and TRBJ1-5; D gene unclear. The origin of this receptor is a woman aged 40 to 50 with Graves' hyperthyroidism that later progressed to Graves' ophthalmopathy. DNA for the CDR3: TGCGCCAGCAGACTTAATAGCAATCAGCCCCAGCATTTT. This codes for CASRLNSNQPQHF.